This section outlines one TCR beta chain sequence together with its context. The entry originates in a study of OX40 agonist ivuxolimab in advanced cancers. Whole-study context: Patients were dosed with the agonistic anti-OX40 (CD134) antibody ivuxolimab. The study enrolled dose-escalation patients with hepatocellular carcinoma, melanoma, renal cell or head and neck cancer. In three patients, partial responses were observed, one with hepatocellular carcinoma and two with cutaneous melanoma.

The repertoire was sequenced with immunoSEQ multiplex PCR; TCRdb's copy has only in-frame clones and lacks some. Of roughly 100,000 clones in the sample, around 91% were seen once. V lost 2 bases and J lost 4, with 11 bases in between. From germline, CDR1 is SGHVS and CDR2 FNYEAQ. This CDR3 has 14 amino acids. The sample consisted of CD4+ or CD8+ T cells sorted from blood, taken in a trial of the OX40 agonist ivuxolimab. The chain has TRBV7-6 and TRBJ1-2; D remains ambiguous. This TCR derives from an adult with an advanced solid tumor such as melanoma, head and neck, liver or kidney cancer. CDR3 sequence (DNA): TGTGCCAGCAGCTTACTGGACGGGGTCTATGGCTACACCTTC. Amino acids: CASSLLDGVYGYTF.